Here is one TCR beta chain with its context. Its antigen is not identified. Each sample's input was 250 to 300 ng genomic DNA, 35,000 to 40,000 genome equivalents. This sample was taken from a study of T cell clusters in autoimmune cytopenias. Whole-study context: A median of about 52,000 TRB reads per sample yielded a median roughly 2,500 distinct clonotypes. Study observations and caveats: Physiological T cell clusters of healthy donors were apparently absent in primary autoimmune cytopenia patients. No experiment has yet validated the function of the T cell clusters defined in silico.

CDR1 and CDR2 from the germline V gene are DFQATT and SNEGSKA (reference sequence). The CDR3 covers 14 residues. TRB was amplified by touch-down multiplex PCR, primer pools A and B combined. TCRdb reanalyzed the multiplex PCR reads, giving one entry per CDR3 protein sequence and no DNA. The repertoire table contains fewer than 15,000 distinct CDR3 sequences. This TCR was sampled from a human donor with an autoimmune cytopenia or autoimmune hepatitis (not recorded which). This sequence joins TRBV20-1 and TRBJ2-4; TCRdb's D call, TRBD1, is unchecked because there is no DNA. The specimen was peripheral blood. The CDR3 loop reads CSASGKGAKNIQYF.